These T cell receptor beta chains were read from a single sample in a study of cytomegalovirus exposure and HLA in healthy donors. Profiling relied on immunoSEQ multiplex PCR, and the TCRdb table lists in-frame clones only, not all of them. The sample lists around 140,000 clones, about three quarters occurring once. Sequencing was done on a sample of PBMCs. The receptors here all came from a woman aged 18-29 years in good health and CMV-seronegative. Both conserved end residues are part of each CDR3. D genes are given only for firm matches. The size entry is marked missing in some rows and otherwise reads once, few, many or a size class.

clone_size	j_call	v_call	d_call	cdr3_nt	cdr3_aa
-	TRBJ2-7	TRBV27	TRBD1	TGTGCCAGCAGTTCTCGACAGGGAAGGACCTACGAGCAGTACTTC	CASSSRQGRTYEQYF
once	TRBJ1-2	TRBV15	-	TGTGCCACCAGCAGAGAGCGGGGCGACTATGGCTACACCTTC	CATSRERGDYGYTF
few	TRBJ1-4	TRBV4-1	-	TGCGCCAGCAGCCAAGTCAATCCTAAGAATGAAAAACTGTTTTTT	CASSQVNPKNEKLFF
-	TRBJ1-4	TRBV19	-	TGTGCCAGTAGTTCGCAGGTGGTTACCACTAATGAAAAACTGTTTTTT	CASSSQVVTTNEKLFF
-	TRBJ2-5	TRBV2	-	TGTGCCAGCAGTGCGCCCCGCGGGGAGACCCAGTACTTC	CASSAPRGETQYF
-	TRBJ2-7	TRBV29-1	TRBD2	TGCAGCGTTGGACTAGCTGGCGAGCAGTACTTC	CSVGLAGEQYF
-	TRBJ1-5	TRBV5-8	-	TGTGCCAGCAGCTTGGTTGGGACTATTAATCAGCCCCAGCATTTT	CASSLVGTINQPQHF
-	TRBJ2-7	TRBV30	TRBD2	TGTGCCTGGAGTTTCCTTCCCCTCAATCCTAGCGGGCCGTCCTACGAGCAGTACTTC	CAWSFLPLNPSGPSYEQYF
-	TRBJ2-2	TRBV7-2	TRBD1	TGTGCCAGCAGCCGGACAGGGGGGCGGACCGGGGAGCTGTTTTTT	CASSRTGGRTGELFF
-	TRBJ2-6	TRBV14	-	TGTGCCAGCAGCCCCTCAGGGGCTGGGGCCAACGTCCTGACTTTC	CASSPSGAGANVLTF
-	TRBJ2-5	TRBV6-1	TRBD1	TGTGCCAGCAGTGAATTGGGGGACAGGGCAGAGACCCAGTACTTC	CASSELGDRAETQYF
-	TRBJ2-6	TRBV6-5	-	TGTGCCAGCAGTCTGCGAAGTGGGGCCAACGTCCTGACTTTC	CASSLRSGANVLTF
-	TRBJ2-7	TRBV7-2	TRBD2	TGTGCCAGCAGCTTAGGACTAGCGGTGGAGCAGTACTTC	CASSLGLAVEQYF
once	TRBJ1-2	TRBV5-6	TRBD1	TGTGCCAGCAGACTCCGGGACAGGGGGGGAGGCTACACCTTC	CASRLRDRGGGYTF
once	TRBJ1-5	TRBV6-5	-	TGTGCCAGCAGTTTCCCAAATCAGCCCCAGCATTTT	CASSFPNQPQHF
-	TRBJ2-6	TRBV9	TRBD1	TGTGCCAGCAGCGGCATTCAGGGACAGTTTTGGGCGGGGGCCAACGTCCTGACTTTC	CASSGIQGQFWAGANVLTF
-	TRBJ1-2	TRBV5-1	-	TGCGCCAGCAGCTTGGATAGGGGGTCCCCCTATGGCTACACCTTC	CASSLDRGSPYGYTF
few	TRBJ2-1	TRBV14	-	TGTGCCAGCAGCCAAGACCGCCGCGAGACTTTCAACAATGAGCAGTTCTTC	CASSQDRRETFNNEQFF
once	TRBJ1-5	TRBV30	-	TGTGCCTGGAGCGGACAGTATAGCAATCAGCCCCAGCATTTT	CAWSGQYSNQPQHF
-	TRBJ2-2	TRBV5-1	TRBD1	TGCGCCAGCAGCTTGGGGCAGGGGGATTTGGCCGGGGAGCTGTTTTTT	CASSLGQGDLAGELFF
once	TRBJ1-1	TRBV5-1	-	TGCGCCAGCAGCTTGGGGACGGCGGGAAACACTGAAGCTTTCTTT	CASSLGTAGNTEAFF
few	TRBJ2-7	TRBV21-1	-	TGTGCCAGCAGCAAACAGGGTTACGAGCAGTACTTC	CASSKQGYEQYF
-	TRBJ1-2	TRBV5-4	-	TGTGCCAGCAGCTTAGGGACACAGCCTAACTATGGCTACACCTTC	CASSLGTQPNYGYTF
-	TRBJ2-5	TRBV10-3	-	TGTGCCATCAGTGAGGGGGGGTCCCGGGAGACCCAGTACTTC	CAISEGGSRETQYF